This T cell receptor (beta chain) was profiled in a study of shared clonotypes between healthy human individuals. Unsorted samples used approximately 99 million PBMCs for genomic DNA. J lost 7 bases, V lost 3 bases, and 7 bases had no gene match. The CDR3 extends over 14 amino acids. CDR1 and CDR2 from the germline V gene are ENHRY and SYGVKD. TCRdb keeps only in-frame clones here, not all; method: immunoSEQ multiplex PCR. The sample records roughly 450,000 clones, roughly 78% being singletons. Sample: PBMCs. The origin of this receptor is a woman in her thirties or forties in good health. Some clones in this sample may be carry-over from other donors' samples. This chain joins TRBV10-3 and TRBJ2-7; 9 positions match TRBD2. The CDR3: CAISDAGGPSEQYF. CDR3 sequence (DNA): TGTGCCATCAGTGATGCGGGAGGGCCGAGTGAGCAGTACTTC.